This T cell receptor beta chain appears in the sequencing data of a study of cytotoxic CD8 clonotypes in ibrutinib-treated CLL (dated by TCRdb to the early 2020s). Describing the broader study: The cohort had about a dozen relapsed/refractory and more than 14 treatment-naive patients; 17 were IGHV unmutated. The response samples were drawn at a median of around eleven months into treatment, with a range of about 6 to 40 months. Every remission and progressive disease sample was obtained while ibrutinib was still being received by the patients. Cryopreserved peripheral blood mononuclear cells were obtained before treatment, at response, and at either sustained remission or disease progression. Longitudinal samples were available for about 30% of the 86 trial participants. On average, each sample had approximately 250,000 productive templates and tens of thousands of productive rearrangements. Responses were partial in around 25 patients and complete in 2; after median 68 months follow-up, about 14 stayed in remission and 12 progressed.

In regard to this clone: Its antigen specificity is not known. No much larger clone is present one base from it, and per-base qualities are unavailable.

The intended sense of this specimen's time point label: approximately 2 years on ibrutinib. For TCR beta library preparation, about 2 micrograms of genomic DNA was extracted from cryopreserved PBMCs. High-throughput TCR beta sequencing was performed on longitudinal blood samples from CLL patients receiving ibrutinib monotherapy. The patients took part in an open-label, single-center phase 2 trial of ibrutinib monotherapy. On the study overall, not on this receptor specifically: Clonality increased at ibrutinib response, stayed stable in sustained remission, and fell back toward baseline at progression. Baseline clonality was found to be higher than that of age-matched healthy donors and was strongly correlated with circulating CD8+ T-cell counts. Public clonotypes were found to be uncommon and were observed to contract or remain stable during treatment; the increase in clonality was shown to reflect expansion of private clonotypes at ibrutinib response. Sustained-remission and progressing patients did not have matched sampling times, and lymph node repertoires were not examined.

The germline V gene (reference sequence) specifies MNHNY as CDR1 and SVGAGI as CDR2. Here V drops 6 bases and J drops 6 bases, and the junction holds 8 bases not matched to any gene. From cysteine to phenylalanine, the CDR3 is 15 amino acids long. Here the CDR3 DNA is all that survives: 45 bases in frame from base 1. On a MiSeq, deep resolution sequencing aimed for a depth between 1 in 1 million and 1 in 200,000 T cells, with each clonotype covered around 9.2x on average. The immunoSEQ hsTCRB Kit was used to generate the TCR beta libraries. Regarding the original processing steps: ImmunoSEQ Data Assistant and ImmunoSEQ Analyzer were used for data analysis, and V, D and J genes were assigned according to IMGT definitions. Clonality, which ranges from 0 to 1, was calculated by subtracting the normalized Shannon entropy of productive rearrangement frequencies from one. Only overrepresented clonotypes making up at least 0.05% of the repertoire of each patient were included in the public clonotype analysis. About twelve repertoires from age-matched healthy donors, obtained from immuneACCESS, served as clonality controls. Here the immuneACCESS table is served through TCRdb, limited to in-frame sequences with V and J called. Missing clones are a known gap in these copies; in checked studies unresolved V genes cover under half, and the rest lacks a known reason. The V and J calls and clone size were taken over from that table, and D and trimming were inferred from the DNA. In all, the sample holds around 250,000 clones, and 70% of those were seen once. The leading ten clones occupy just over 15% of the sample.

The receptor was isolated from a human donor with chronic lymphocytic leukemia. Sequenced here: PBMCs, sampled after 24 months of ibrutinib treatment. The receptor chain draws on TRBV6-6 and TRBJ2-1; the central 10 bases match TRBD2. The CDR3 here reads CASRTSGRAGNEQFF. The bases are TGTGCCAGCAGGACGAGCGGGAGGGCAGGCAATGAGCAGTTCTTC.